This is a list of T cell receptor beta chains from one sample in a study of shared clonotypes between healthy human individuals. Some clones are missing from TCRdb's copy, which holds only in-frame ones; the method was immunoSEQ multiplex PCR. The repertoire holds 2 million to 2.5 million clones, with 95% as singletons. The sequencing input was naive CD4+ T cells sorted from blood. The receptor source for this set is a man between 18 and 29 years old in good health. Each CDR3 is given with its conserved first and last residue. Each record gives: clone size, CDR3 length, J gene, D gene, V gene, CDR3 protein, CDR3 DNA. The D gene is left open where the match is weak. Size values are once, few and many counts, or a class for expanded clones, and some rows have none.

abundance: .; len: 13; j_gene: TRBJ2-7; d_gene: TRBD1; v_gene: TRBV6-5; CDR3aa: CASNQQGANEQYF; CDR3nt: TGTGCCAGCAACCAACAGGGGGCAAACGAGCAGTACTTC
abundance: .; len: 13; j_gene: TRBJ1-1; d_gene: .; v_gene: TRBV6-6; CDR3aa: CASSYSDGFEAFF; CDR3nt: TGTGCCAGCAGTTACTCGGATGGGTTTGAAGCTTTCTTT
abundance: .; len: 13; j_gene: TRBJ2-7; d_gene: .; v_gene: TRBV30; CDR3aa: CAWSRQGPGEQYF; CDR3nt: TGTGCCTGGAGTCGTCAGGGCCCCGGCGAGCAGTACTTC
abundance: .; len: 15; j_gene: TRBJ2-4; d_gene: TRBD2; v_gene: TRBV6-5; CDR3aa: CASTSGGLGKNIQYF; CDR3nt: TGTGCCAGCACAAGCGGGGGGCTGGGCAAAAACATTCAGTACTTC
abundance: .; len: 13; j_gene: TRBJ1-2; d_gene: .; v_gene: TRBV7-2; CDR3aa: CASSLDLEYGYTF; CDR3nt: TGTGCCAGCAGCTTAGATCTGGAGTATGGCTACACCTTC
abundance: .; len: 18; j_gene: TRBJ2-3; d_gene: TRBD2; v_gene: TRBV6-1; CDR3aa: CASSEKTASGRHADTQYF; CDR3nt: TGTGCCAGCAGTGAAAAAACGGCTAGCGGGCGTCACGCAGATACGCAGTATTTT
abundance: .; len: 15; j_gene: TRBJ2-7; d_gene: TRBD2; v_gene: TRBV27; CDR3aa: CASSIQRGHPYEQYF; CDR3nt: TGTGCCAGCAGTATTCAGCGGGGGCACCCCTACGAGCAGTACTTC
abundance: .; len: 16; j_gene: TRBJ1-2; d_gene: .; v_gene: TRBV6-5; CDR3aa: CASSYSSAGSIGGYTF; CDR3nt: TGTGCCAGCAGTTACTCGTCGGCAGGGTCGATTGGCGGCTACACCTTC
abundance: .; len: 15; j_gene: TRBJ2-5; d_gene: .; v_gene: TRBV11-2; CDR3aa: CASALGGGRGETQYF; CDR3nt: TGTGCCAGCGCCCTGGGAGGGGGAAGGGGTGAGACCCAGTACTTC
abundance: once; len: 15; j_gene: TRBJ2-1; d_gene: TRBD1; v_gene: TRBV7-3; CDR3aa: CASSLDRASYNEQFF; CDR3nt: TGTGCCAGCAGCCTGGACAGGGCCTCCTACAATGAGCAGTTCTTC
abundance: .; len: 14; j_gene: TRBJ2-2; d_gene: TRBD2; v_gene: TRBV6-1; CDR3aa: CAGDSGRHTGELFF; CDR3nt: TGTGCCGGAGACAGCGGGAGGCACACCGGGGAGCTGTTTTTT
abundance: .; len: 16; j_gene: TRBJ1-1; d_gene: .; v_gene: TRBV6-5; CDR3aa: CASSYSRGAVNTEAFF; CDR3nt: TGTGCCAGCAGTTACTCTCGGGGGGCTGTGAACACTGAAGCTTTCTTT
abundance: .; len: 13; j_gene: TRBJ2-1; d_gene: TRBD2; v_gene: TRBV10-2; CDR3aa: CASTLAAYNEQFF; CDR3nt: TGCGCCAGCACACTAGCGGCCTACAATGAGCAGTTCTTC
abundance: .; len: 13; j_gene: TRBJ1-1; d_gene: .; v_gene: TRBV28; CDR3aa: CASSLQGLGEAFF; CDR3nt: TGTGCCAGCAGCCTACAGGGTTTGGGTGAAGCTTTCTTT
abundance: .; len: 16; j_gene: TRBJ1-1; d_gene: .; v_gene: TRBV28; CDR3aa: CASSYKTGTWNTEAFF; CDR3nt: TGTGCCAGCAGCTATAAAACCGGGACATGGAACACTGAAGCTTTCTTT
abundance: once; len: 14; j_gene: TRBJ2-7; d_gene: .; v_gene: TRBV11-2; CDR3aa: CATTRVRPNYEQYF; CDR3nt: TGTGCCACCACCAGGGTAAGACCCAACTACGAGCAGTACTTC
abundance: once; len: 14; j_gene: TRBJ2-3; d_gene: TRBD1; v_gene: TRBV28; CDR3aa: CATLTGGVGDTQYF; CDR3nt: TGTGCCACCTTAACAGGGGGCGTAGGAGATACGCAGTATTTT
abundance: .; len: 17; j_gene: TRBJ2-7; d_gene: TRBD1; v_gene: TRBV9; CDR3aa: CASSAEPFTRTGSEQYF; CDR3nt: TGTGCCAGCAGCGCGGAACCCTTCACCCGGACAGGGAGCGAGCAGTACTTC
abundance: .; len: 14; j_gene: TRBJ2-5; d_gene: .; v_gene: TRBV7-8; CDR3aa: CASSLSSNQETQYF; CDR3nt: TGTGCCAGCAGCTTATCCAGTAACCAAGAGACCCAGTACTTC
abundance: .; len: 15; j_gene: TRBJ1-1; d_gene: .; v_gene: TRBV2; CDR3aa: CASIPVLGVYTEAFF; CDR3nt: TGTGCCAGCATTCCGGTCTTGGGTGTTTACACTGAAGCTTTCTTT
abundance: .; len: 16; j_gene: TRBJ2-5; d_gene: TRBD2; v_gene: TRBV30; CDR3aa: CAWSGTSGGAPETQYF; CDR3nt: TGTGCCTGGAGCGGGACTAGCGGGGGGGCCCCTGAGACCCAGTACTTC
abundance: once; len: 15; j_gene: TRBJ2-7; d_gene: .; v_gene: TRBV6-6; CDR3aa: CASSYKSGHSYEQYF; CDR3nt: TGTGCCAGCAGTTACAAATCAGGACACTCCTACGAGCAGTACTTC
abundance: .; len: 15; j_gene: TRBJ2-3; d_gene: .; v_gene: TRBV7-2; CDR3aa: CASSLGGSRTDTQYF; CDR3nt: TGTGCCAGCAGCTTAGGAGGGAGTAGAACAGATACGCAGTATTTT
abundance: .; len: 15; j_gene: TRBJ2-2; d_gene: .; v_gene: TRBV30; CDR3aa: CAWSVTEWNTGELFF; CDR3nt: TGTGCCTGGAGTGTAACAGAATGGAACACCGGGGAGCTGTTTTTT
abundance: .; len: 14; j_gene: TRBJ1-1; d_gene: TRBD1; v_gene: TRBV6-5; CDR3aa: CASSRWTGGTEAFF; CDR3nt: TGTGCCAGCAGCCGATGGACAGGGGGGACTGAAGCTTTCTTT
abundance: .; len: 11; j_gene: TRBJ2-3; d_gene: .; v_gene: TRBV20-1; CDR3aa: CSARPVDTQYF; CDR3nt: TGCAGTGCTAGGCCCGTAGATACGCAGTATTTT
abundance: .; len: 14; j_gene: TRBJ2-1; d_gene: .; v_gene: TRBV6-1; CDR3aa: CASSEQGTYNEQFF; CDR3nt: TGTGCCAGCAGTGAACAGGGAACCTACAATGAGCAGTTCTTC
abundance: .; len: 15; j_gene: TRBJ2-5; d_gene: .; v_gene: TRBV27; CDR3aa: CASSLFSTGRETQYF; CDR3nt: TGTGCCAGCAGTTTATTTTCGACAGGGAGGGAGACCCAGTACTTC
abundance: .; len: 14; j_gene: TRBJ2-2; d_gene: .; v_gene: TRBV19; CDR3aa: CASSALTGTGELFF; CDR3nt: TGTGCCAGTAGTGCCCTGACCGGCACCGGGGAGCTGTTTTTT
abundance: .; len: 12; j_gene: TRBJ1-5; d_gene: .; v_gene: TRBV7-9; CDR3aa: CASSIRDQPQHF; CDR3nt: TGTGCCAGCAGCATAAGGGATCAGCCCCAGCATTTT
abundance: once; len: 11; j_gene: TRBJ2-5; d_gene: .; v_gene: TRBV2; CDR3aa: CASSRQETQYF; CDR3nt: TGTGCCAGCAGTCGTCAAGAGACCCAGTACTTC
abundance: .; len: 16; j_gene: TRBJ2-2; d_gene: .; v_gene: TRBV5-1; CDR3aa: CASSLALASNTGELFF; CDR3nt: TGCGCCAGCAGCTTGGCTCTAGCTTCGAACACCGGGGAGCTGTTTTTT
abundance: .; len: 16; j_gene: TRBJ2-7; d_gene: TRBD1; v_gene: TRBV18; CDR3aa: CASSQTGTARIYEQYF; CDR3nt: TGTGCCAGCTCACAGACCGGGACAGCTAGAATCTACGAGCAGTACTTC
abundance: .; len: 15; j_gene: TRBJ2-7; d_gene: TRBD2; v_gene: TRBV5-1; CDR3aa: CASSPGTSGAQEQYF; CDR3nt: TGCGCCAGCAGCCCGGGGACTAGCGGGGCTCAAGAGCAGTACTTC
abundance: once; len: 14; j_gene: TRBJ2-7; d_gene: .; v_gene: TRBV9; CDR3aa: CASTPRGHEYEQYF; CDR3nt: TGTGCCAGCACTCCCCGGGGACACGAGTACGAGCAGTACTTC
abundance: .; len: 13; j_gene: TRBJ1-1; d_gene: .; v_gene: TRBV6-5; CDR3aa: CASTRTENTEAFF; CDR3nt: TGTGCCAGCACCCGGACAGAAAACACTGAAGCTTTCTTT
abundance: .; len: 16; j_gene: TRBJ2-5; d_gene: .; v_gene: TRBV11-2; CDR3aa: CASSLGGQTSRETQYF; CDR3nt: TGTGCCAGCAGCCTCGGGGGCCAGACTAGCAGAGAGACCCAGTACTTC
abundance: .; len: 16; j_gene: TRBJ2-1; d_gene: TRBD2; v_gene: TRBV5-5; CDR3aa: CASSPWVAGVYNEQFF; CDR3nt: TGTGCCAGCAGCCCCTGGGTAGCGGGGGTCTACAATGAGCAGTTCTTC
abundance: .; len: 16; j_gene: TRBJ2-3; d_gene: TRBD2; v_gene: TRBV5-1; CDR3aa: CASSLLGLAGRDTQYF; CDR3nt: TGCGCCAGCAGCTTACTCGGACTAGCGGGTCGCGATACGCAGTATTTT
abundance: .; len: 15; j_gene: TRBJ1-3; d_gene: .; v_gene: TRBV19; CDR3aa: CASSVGILSGNTIYF; CDR3nt: TGTGCCAGTAGTGTCGGGATTCTCTCTGGAAACACCATATATTTT
abundance: .; len: 13; j_gene: TRBJ2-7; d_gene: .; v_gene: TRBV7-2; CDR3aa: CASSSRSSYEQYF; CDR3nt: TGTGCCAGCAGCTCACGATCCTCCTACGAGCAGTACTTC
abundance: .; len: 15; j_gene: TRBJ2-7; d_gene: TRBD2; v_gene: TRBV28; CDR3aa: CASTTGGAPTYEQYF; CDR3nt: TGTGCCAGCACCACGGGGGGAGCCCCTACCTACGAGCAGTACTTC
abundance: .; len: 15; j_gene: TRBJ2-1; d_gene: TRBD2; v_gene: TRBV30; CDR3aa: CAWSVGTSAYNEQFF; CDR3nt: TGTGCCTGGAGTGTAGGGACTAGCGCTTACAATGAGCAGTTCTTC
abundance: .; len: 14; j_gene: TRBJ1-4; d_gene: .; v_gene: TRBV28; CDR3aa: CASRSGTTNEKLFF; CDR3nt: TGTGCCAGCAGATCCGGGACAACGAATGAAAAACTGTTTTTT
abundance: few; len: 15; j_gene: TRBJ2-3; d_gene: TRBD2; v_gene: TRBV6-5; CDR3aa: CASRILAGVTDTQYF; CDR3nt: TGTGCCAGCAGGATACTAGCGGGCGTCACAGATACGCAGTATTTT
abundance: .; len: 13; j_gene: TRBJ1-1; d_gene: .; v_gene: TRBV10-1; CDR3aa: CASSVGANTEAFF; CDR3nt: TGCGCCAGCAGTGTAGGGGCGAACACTGAAGCTTTCTTT
abundance: .; len: 15; j_gene: TRBJ2-3; d_gene: TRBD1; v_gene: TRBV6-1; CDR3aa: CASSEPGQGADTQYF; CDR3nt: TGTGCCAGCAGTGAACCGGGACAGGGGGCAGATACGCAGTATTTT
abundance: once; len: 16; j_gene: TRBJ2-2; d_gene: TRBD1; v_gene: TRBV7-3; CDR3aa: CASSLGGTGNTGELFF; CDR3nt: TGTGCCAGCAGCTTAGGCGGGACAGGGAACACCGGGGAGCTGTTTTTT
abundance: once; len: 14; j_gene: TRBJ2-7; d_gene: TRBD1; v_gene: TRBV30; CDR3aa: CAWSVGQGRYEQYF; CDR3nt: TGTGCCTGGAGTGTAGGACAGGGACGGTACGAGCAGTACTTC
abundance: once; len: 14; j_gene: TRBJ2-5; d_gene: .; v_gene: TRBV9; CDR3aa: CASSVTDSQETQYF; CDR3nt: TGTGCCAGCAGCGTTACAGATTCCCAAGAGACCCAGTACTTC